This T cell receptor (beta chain) was identified during a study of T cell clones after liver transplantation. Turning to the study itself: TCRbeta sequencing after a pre-transplant mixed lymphocyte reaction identified graft-donor-reactive clones, later tracked in post-transplant blood.

Sequencing used immunoSEQ multiplex PCR; TCRdb keeps in-frame clones, though not all of them. In the table there are about 99,000 clones, about 81% of which are singletons. The CDR3 runs 15 residues. Germline lookup yields CDR1 SGHTS and CDR2 YDEGEE. J was trimmed by 4 bases and V by 7 bases; bases with no gene match: 11. Here the sequenced sample was CD4+ T cells from blood, taken before liver transplant. The clonotype was recovered from a human donor who received a liver transplant. J is TRBJ2-1 and V is TRBV5-8; TRBD1 matches at 7 bases. CDR3 loop: CASYTGVRSYNEQFF. The CDR3 DNA reads as TGTGCCAGCTATACAGGGGTGCGTTCTTACAATGAGCAGTTCTTC.